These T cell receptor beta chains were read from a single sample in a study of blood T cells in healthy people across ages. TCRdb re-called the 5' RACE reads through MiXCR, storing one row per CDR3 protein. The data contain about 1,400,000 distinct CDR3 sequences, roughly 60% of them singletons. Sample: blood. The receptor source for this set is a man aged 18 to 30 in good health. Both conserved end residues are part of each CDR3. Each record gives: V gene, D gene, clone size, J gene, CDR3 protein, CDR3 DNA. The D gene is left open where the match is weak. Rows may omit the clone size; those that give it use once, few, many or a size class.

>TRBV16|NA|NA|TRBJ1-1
CASSQWGREGTEAFF
TGTGCCAGCAGCCAATGGGGGCGGGAAGGCACTGAAGCTTTCTTT
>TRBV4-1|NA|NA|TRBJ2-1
CASSQDIGGTTYNEQFF
TGCGCCAGCAGCCAAGATATCGGAGGGACCACCTACAATGAGCAGTTCTTC
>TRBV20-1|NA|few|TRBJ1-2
CSAVLWMHPPSYGYTF
TGCAGTGCCGTCCTGTGGATGCACCCGCCCTCTTATGGCTACACCTTC
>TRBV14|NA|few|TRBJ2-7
CASSQDLITQYF
TGTGCCAGCAGCCAAGATCTGATTACCCAGTACTTC
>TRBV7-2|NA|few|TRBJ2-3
CASSLRALHQAQYF
TGTGCCAGCAGCTTAAGGGCCCTACATCAGGCGCAGTATTTT
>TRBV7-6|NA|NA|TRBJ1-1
CASSLARGSHTEAFF
TGTGCCAGCAGCTTAGCGCGTGGGTCCCACACTGAAGCTTTCTTT
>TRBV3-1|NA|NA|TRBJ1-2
CASSQEPLGGGGYTF
TGTGCTAGCAGCCAAGAGCCCTTGGGGGGCGGCGGCTACACCTTC
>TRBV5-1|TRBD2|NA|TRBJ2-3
CASSLGLAGGLGTDTQYF
TGCGCCAGCAGCTTGGGTCTAGCGGGGGGGCTTGGCACAGATACGCAGTATTTT
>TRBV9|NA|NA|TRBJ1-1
CASSAGVRHTEAFF
TGTGCCAGCAGCGCAGGGGTAAGACACACTGAAGCTTTCTTT
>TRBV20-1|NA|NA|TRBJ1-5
CSARMGGQDSNQPQHF
TGCAGTGCTAGGATGGGGGGGCAGGATAGCAATCAGCCCCAGCATTTT
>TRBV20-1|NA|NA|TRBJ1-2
CSAREQAGSGYTF
TGCAGTGCTAGAGAGCAGGCTGGGAGTGGCTACACCTTC
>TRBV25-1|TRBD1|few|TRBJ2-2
CASSGTGAGELFF
TGTGCCAGCAGTGGGACAGGGGCTGGGGAGCTGTTTTTT
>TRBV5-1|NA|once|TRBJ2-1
CASSVGIDNEQFF
TGCGCCAGCAGCGTGGGAATTGACAATGAGCAGTTCTTC
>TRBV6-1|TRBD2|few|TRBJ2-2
CASSRRLAGGTGELFF
TGTGCCAGCAGTCGAAGACTAGCGGGAGGGACCGGGGAGCTGTTTTTT
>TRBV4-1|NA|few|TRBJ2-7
CASSREWGYEQYF
TGCGCCAGCAGCCGAGAGTGGGGCTACGAGCAGTACTTC
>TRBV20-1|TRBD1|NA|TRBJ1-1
CSAKDRGRVGTEAFF
TGCAGTGCAAAAGACAGGGGAAGGGTAGGTACTGAAGCTTTCTTT
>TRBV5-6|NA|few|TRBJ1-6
CASSLAGRGYNSPLHF
TGTGCCAGCAGCTTGGCCGGGAGAGGATATAATTCACCCCTCCACTTT
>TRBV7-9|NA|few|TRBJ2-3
CASSLMSGGDTQYF
TGTGCCAGCAGCCTCATGTCCGGGGGAGATACGCAGTATTTT
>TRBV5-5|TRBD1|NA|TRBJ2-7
CASSWTGTYEQYF
TGTGCCAGCAGCTGGACAGGGACCTACGAGCAGTACTTC
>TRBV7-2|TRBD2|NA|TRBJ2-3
CASSPSGASGRSYDTQYF
TGTGCCAGCAGCCCTTCCGGTGCTAGCGGGAGGAGTTACGATACGCAGTATTTT
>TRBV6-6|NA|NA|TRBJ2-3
CASSYSSPDLTDTQYF
TGTGCCAGCAGTTACTCGAGTCCGGACCTTACAGATACGCAGTATTTT
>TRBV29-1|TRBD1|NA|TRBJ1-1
CSARGGGSTEAFF
TGCAGCGCCCGAGGGGGCGGGAGCACTGAAGCTTTCTTT
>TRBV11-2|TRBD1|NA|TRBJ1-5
CASSPGQGRVAQPQHF
TGTGCCAGCAGCCCGGGACAGGGAAGGGTAGCGCAGCCCCAGCATTTT
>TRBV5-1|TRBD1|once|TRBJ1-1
CASSLAGGVRGTEAFF
TGCGCCAGCAGCTTGGCCGGGGGGGTCAGGGGGACTGAAGCTTTCTTT
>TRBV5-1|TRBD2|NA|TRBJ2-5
CASSLPSGGTKETQYF
TGCGCCAGCAGCTTGCCTAGCGGGGGGACCAAAGAGACCCAGTACTTC
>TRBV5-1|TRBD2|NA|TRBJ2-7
CASSSLEGLEGEQYF
TGCGCCAGCAGCTCCCTCGAAGGACTAGAAGGCGAGCAGTACTTC
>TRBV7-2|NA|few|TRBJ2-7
CASSTSGVNYEQYF
TGTGCCAGCAGTACTTCCGGGGTCAACTACGAGCAGTACTTC
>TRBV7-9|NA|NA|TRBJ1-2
CAGGDNPEVYGYTF
TGTGCCGGGGGGGACAACCCTGAGGTCTATGGCTACACCTTC
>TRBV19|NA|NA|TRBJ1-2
CASSIRGPGNYGYTF
TGTGCCAGTAGTATTAGGGGTCCCGGCAACTATGGCTACACCTTC
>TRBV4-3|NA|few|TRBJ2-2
CASSLDSRNTGELFF
TGCGCCAGCAGCCTGGACTCGAGGAACACCGGGGAGCTGTTTTTT
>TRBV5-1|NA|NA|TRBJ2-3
CTSSHRAAEETDTQYF
TGCACCAGTTCTCATCGGGCAGCGGAGGAAACAGATACGCAGTATTTT
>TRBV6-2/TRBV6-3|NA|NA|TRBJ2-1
CASSYFDTAVQFF
TGTGCCAGCAGTTACTTCGACACTGCCGTGCAGTTCTTC
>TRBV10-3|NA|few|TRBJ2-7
CAISDRSSSVTYEQYF
TGTGCCATCAGTGATCGGTCCAGTTCTGTCACCTACGAGCAGTACTTC
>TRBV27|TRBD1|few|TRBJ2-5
CASSLKGATGQETQYF
TGTGCCAGCAGTTTGAAGGGGGCGACCGGTCAAGAGACCCAGTACTTC